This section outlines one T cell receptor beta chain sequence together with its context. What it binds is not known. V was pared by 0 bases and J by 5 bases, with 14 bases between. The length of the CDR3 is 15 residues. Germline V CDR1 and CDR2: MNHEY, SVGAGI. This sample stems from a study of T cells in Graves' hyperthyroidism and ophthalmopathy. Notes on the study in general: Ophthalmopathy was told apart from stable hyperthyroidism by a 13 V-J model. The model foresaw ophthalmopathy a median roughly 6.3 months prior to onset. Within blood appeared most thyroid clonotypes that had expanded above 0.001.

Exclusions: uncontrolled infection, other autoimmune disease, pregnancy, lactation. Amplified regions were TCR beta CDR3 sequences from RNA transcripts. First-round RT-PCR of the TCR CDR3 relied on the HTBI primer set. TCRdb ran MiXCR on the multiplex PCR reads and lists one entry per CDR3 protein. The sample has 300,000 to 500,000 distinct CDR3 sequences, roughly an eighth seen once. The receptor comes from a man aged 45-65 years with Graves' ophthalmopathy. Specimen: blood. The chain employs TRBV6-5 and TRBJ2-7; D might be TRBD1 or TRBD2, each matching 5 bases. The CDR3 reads CASSYSPPWGNEQYF. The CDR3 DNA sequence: TGTGCCAGCAGTTACTCCCCACCCTGGGGGAACGAGCAGTACTTC.